This is a list of T cell receptor beta chains from one sample in a study of blood T cell repertoires in COVID-19. Sequencing was performed with immunoSEQ multiplex PCR; in TCRdb, only in-frame clones are kept and a portion is missing. The data contain fewer than 70,000 clones, around 81% of them singletons. Sequences were obtained from peripheral blood. The receptor source for this set is a human donor in a cohort sampled during active COVID-19. Each CDR3 is given with its conserved first and last residue. The order of the fields is CDR3 protein, CDR3 DNA, clone size, CDR3 length, D gene, V gene, J gene. A D gene is named only where the DNA matches it firmly. Clone size is stated in some rows and not others, as once, few, many or a class when expanded.

CASSYSNRGGSPLHF	TGTGCCAGCAGTTACTCCAACAGGGGGGGATCACCCCTCCACTTT	NA	15	TRBD1	TRBV6-5	TRBJ1-6
CASSPRGAAYEQYF	TGTGCCAGCAGCCCCCGGGGGGCTGCCTACGAGCAGTACTTC	NA	14	NA	TRBV7-9	TRBJ2-7
CATSPGLAASYEQYF	TGTGCCACCAGCCCTGGACTAGCGGCCTCCTACGAGCAGTACTTC	few	15	TRBD2	TRBV15	TRBJ2-7
CSASTAQETQYF	TGCAGTGCTAGTACAGCCCAAGAGACCCAGTACTTC	few	12	NA	TRBV20-1	TRBJ2-5
CASSQEAGANYGYTF	TGCGCCAGCAGCCAAGAGGCAGGGGCTAACTATGGCTACACCTTC	NA	15	NA	TRBV4-3	TRBJ1-2
CASSMGRGRRYEQYF	TGTGCCAGCAGCATGGGAAGGGGGCGCCGCTACGAGCAGTACTTC	NA	15	TRBD1	TRBV7-2	TRBJ2-7
CASSHSRTRYSNQPQHF	TGTGCCAGCAGCCACTCTAGGACAAGATACAGCAATCAGCCCCAGCATTTT	NA	17	NA	TRBV7-2	TRBJ1-5
CASSDAGNEQFF	TGCGCCAGCAGCGATGCAGGAAATGAGCAGTTCTTC	NA	12	NA	TRBV5-1	TRBJ2-1
CASSLGGVRGDYTF	TGCGCCAGCAGCTTGGGTGGAGTCAGGGGGGACTACACCTTC	NA	14	TRBD1	TRBV5-1	TRBJ1-2
CASIGVLNTEAFF	TGCGCCAGCATTGGAGTTCTGAACACTGAAGCTTTCTTT	NA	13	NA	TRBV10-2	TRBJ1-1
CASSRSGTNQYEQYF	TGCGCCAGCAGCAGATCCGGGACAAATCAATACGAGCAGTACTTC	NA	15	NA	TRBV5-1	TRBJ2-7
CASSLPGGEAFF	TGTGCCAGCAGCTTACCCGGGGGGGAAGCTTTCTTT	NA	12	NA	TRBV7-3	TRBJ1-1
CASSLGRKQFF	TGTGCCAGCAGTTTGGGCAGGAAGCAGTTCTTC	NA	11	NA	TRBV12-3/TRBV12-4	TRBJ2-1
CASSLRTGPDYGYTF	TGTGCCAGCAGCCTACGGACAGGACCAGACTATGGCTACACCTTC	once	15	TRBD1	TRBV7-2	TRBJ1-2
CASSAAGQRPYEQYF	TGTGCCAGCTCGGCGGCGGGACAGCGACCCTACGAGCAGTACTTC	NA	15	NA	TRBV18	TRBJ2-7
CASSSTTGINYGYTF	TGTGCCAGCAGCTCGACGACAGGTATTAACTATGGCTACACCTTC	NA	15	NA	TRBV3-1/TRBV3-2	TRBJ1-2
CASSPSTGSFYSNQPQHF	TGTGCCAGCAGCCCCTCAACGGGAAGCTTCTATAGCAATCAGCCCCAGCATTTT	few	18	NA	TRBV5-6	TRBJ1-5
CASSYTTGGKPQHF	TGTGCCAGCAGCTATACCACAGGGGGCAAGCCCCAGCATTTT	NA	14	TRBD1	TRBV28	TRBJ1-5
CASSYQAGVFTGELFF	TGTGCCAGCAGTTACCAGGCGGGAGTGTTCACCGGGGAGCTGTTTTTT	NA	16	TRBD2	TRBV6-5	TRBJ2-2
CASSFETGISGYTF	TGTGCCAGCAGCTTTGAAACAGGGATTTCTGGCTACACCTTC	NA	14	NA	TRBV13	TRBJ1-2
CASSPSQGFHYEQYF	TGTGCCAGCAGCCCCTCACAGGGATTTCACTACGAGCAGTACTTC	NA	15	NA	TRBV13	TRBJ2-7
CASSESGITNTEAFF	TGTGCCAGCAGCGAATCAGGGATTACGAACACTGAAGCTTTCTTT	NA	15	NA	TRBV9	TRBJ1-1
CASSQGQAGVKETQYF	TGTGCCAGCAGCCAAGGTCAGGCGGGAGTTAAAGAGACCCAGTACTTC	once	16	TRBD2	TRBV4-2	TRBJ2-5
CASTGRGGNQPQHF	TGTGCCAGCACGGGTAGGGGAGGAAATCAGCCCCAGCATTTT	few	14	NA	TRBV6-6	TRBJ1-5
CASSPTPGLASANEQYF	TGTGCCAGCAGCCCGACTCCGGGACTAGCGAGCGCGAACGAGCAGTACTTC	few	17	TRBD2	TRBV28	TRBJ2-7
CASSLVETGVPYEQYF	TGTGCCAGCAGCTTAGTAGAGACAGGGGTCCCCTACGAGCAGTACTTC	NA	16	TRBD1	TRBV7-9	TRBJ2-7
CASSFDRVTTGELFF	TGTGCCAGCAGCTTCGACAGGGTTACTACCGGGGAGCTGTTTTTT	once	15	TRBD1	TRBV7-8	TRBJ2-2
CASRGDRVGDEQYF	TGTGCCAGCAGGGGGGACAGGGTCGGGGACGAGCAGTACTTC	NA	14	TRBD1	TRBV28	TRBJ2-7
CAWSVLGSGGRGKLFF	TGTGCCTGGAGTGTACTTGGTAGCGGGGGCCGGGGAAAACTGTTTTTT	NA	16	NA	TRBV30	TRBJ1-4
CASSYQFRGRNEQYF	TGTGCCAGCAGTTACCAGTTTAGGGGCCGGAACGAGCAGTACTTC	NA	15	NA	TRBV27	TRBJ2-7
CASSLDSGNTIYF	TGTGCCAGCAGCTTAGACAGTGGAAACACCATATATTTT	few	13	NA	TRBV7-2	TRBJ1-3
CASSIATTGRNSPLHF	TGTGCCAGTAGTATAGCCACGACAGGGAGGAATTCACCCCTCCACTTT	NA	16	TRBD1	TRBV19	TRBJ1-6
CASSPSRYLSYEQYF	TGTGCCAGCTCCCCGAGCCGATACCTCTCCTACGAGCAGTACTTC	NA	15	NA	TRBV18	TRBJ2-7
CASRGVSEAFF	TGTGCCAGTAGGGGTGTCTCTGAAGCTTTCTTT	NA	11	NA	TRBV12-3/TRBV12-4	TRBJ1-1
CASSPGQPGSDTQYF	TGCGCCAGCAGCCCAGGACAGCCTGGATCGGATACGCAGTATTTT	NA	15	NA	TRBV5-1	TRBJ2-3
CASSESPGNSNQPQHF	TGCGCCAGCAGTGAGTCGCCAGGGAATAGCAATCAGCCCCAGCATTTT	medium-sized	16	NA	TRBV10-2	TRBJ1-5
CASSPQLANYGYTF	TGTGCCAGCAGCCCTCAGCTAGCTAACTATGGCTACACCTTC	NA	14	NA	TRBV5-4	TRBJ1-2
CASSLRRKTYEQYF	TGTGCCAGCAGTTTACGGCGGAAAACCTACGAGCAGTACTTC	NA	14	NA	TRBV28	TRBJ2-7
CASSIGQGGPYEQYF	TGTGCCAGTAGTATAGGACAGGGAGGCCCCTACGAGCAGTACTTC	NA	15	NA	TRBV19	TRBJ2-7
CASSFGGGVEQYF	TGTGCCAGCAGCTTTGGTGGAGGGGTCGAGCAGTACTTC	few	13	NA	TRBV13	TRBJ2-7
CASSTGTSLYNEQFF	TGTGCCAGTAGTACCGGGACTAGCCTATACAATGAGCAGTTCTTC	NA	15	TRBD2	TRBV19	TRBJ2-1
CASSARRQDSYEQYF	TGTGCCAGCAGCGCGCGGCGACAGGACAGTTACGAGCAGTACTTC	NA	15	NA	TRBV7-2	TRBJ2-7
CASSLAGTGYGYTF	TGCGCCAGCAGCTTGGCCGGGACAGGGTATGGCTACACCTTC	NA	14	TRBD1	TRBV5-1	TRBJ1-2
CASSTGRANTGELFF	TGTGCCAGCAGTACCGGGAGGGCGAACACCGGGGAGCTGTTTTTT	NA	15	TRBD2	TRBV6-5	TRBJ2-2
CASSLTGVDGYTF	TGTGCCAGCAGTTTGACAGGGGTGGATGGCTACACCTTC	NA	13	TRBD1	TRBV12-3/TRBV12-4	TRBJ1-2
CASSLRRGQGYGYTF	TGTGCCAGCAGTTTACGCAGGGGGCAAGGCTATGGCTACACCTTC	NA	15	TRBD1	TRBV28	TRBJ1-2
CASSWGLLNSYEQYF	TGTGCCAGCAGCTGGGGACTCCTCAATTCCTACGAGCAGTACTTC	NA	15	NA	TRBV11-2	TRBJ2-7
CASSLGDRVGKSPLHF	TGCGCCAGCAGCTTGGGCGACAGAGTTGGGAAATCACCCCTCCACTTT	NA	16	NA	TRBV5-1	TRBJ1-6
CASRAPLYEQYF	TGTGCCAGCAGGGCCCCCCTGTACGAGCAGTACTTC	NA	12	NA	TRBV2	TRBJ2-7
CASSLYWTGGVEKLFF	TGTGCCAGCAGTTTATATTGGACAGGGGGAGTTGAAAAACTGTTTTTT	NA	16	TRBD1	TRBV27	TRBJ1-4
CASSLVAGISNQPQHF	TGTGCCAGCAGCTTAGTGGCAGGGATAAGCAATCAGCCCCAGCATTTT	few	16	NA	TRBV7-2	TRBJ1-5
CASSPEGVEQYF	TGTGCCAGCAGCCCCGAGGGGGTCGAGCAGTACTTC	few	12	NA	TRBV21-1	TRBJ2-7
CASSLPLDSPLHF	TGTGCCAGCAGCTTACCCCTCGATTCACCCCTCCACTTT	NA	13	NA	TRBV11-2	TRBJ1-6